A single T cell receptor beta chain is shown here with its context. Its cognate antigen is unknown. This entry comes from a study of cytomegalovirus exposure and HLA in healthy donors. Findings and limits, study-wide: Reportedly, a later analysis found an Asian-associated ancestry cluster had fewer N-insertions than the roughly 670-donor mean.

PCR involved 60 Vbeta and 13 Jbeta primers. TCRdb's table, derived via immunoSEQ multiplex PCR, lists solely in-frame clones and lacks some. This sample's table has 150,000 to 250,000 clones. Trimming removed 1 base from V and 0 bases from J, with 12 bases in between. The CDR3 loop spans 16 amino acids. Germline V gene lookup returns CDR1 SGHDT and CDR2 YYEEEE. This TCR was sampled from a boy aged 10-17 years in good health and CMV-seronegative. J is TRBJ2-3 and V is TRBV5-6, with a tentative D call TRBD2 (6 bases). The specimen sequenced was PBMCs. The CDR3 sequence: CASSLPTRTSTDTQYF. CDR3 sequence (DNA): TGTGCCAGCAGCTTGCCGACTAGGACTAGCACAGATACGCAGTATTTT. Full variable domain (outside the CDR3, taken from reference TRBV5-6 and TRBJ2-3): DAGVTQSPTHLIKTRGQQVTLRCSPKSGHDTVSWYQQALGQGPQFIFQYYEEEERQRGNFPDRFSGHQFPNYSSELNVNALLLGDSALYLCASSLPTRTSTDTQYFGPGTRLTVL.